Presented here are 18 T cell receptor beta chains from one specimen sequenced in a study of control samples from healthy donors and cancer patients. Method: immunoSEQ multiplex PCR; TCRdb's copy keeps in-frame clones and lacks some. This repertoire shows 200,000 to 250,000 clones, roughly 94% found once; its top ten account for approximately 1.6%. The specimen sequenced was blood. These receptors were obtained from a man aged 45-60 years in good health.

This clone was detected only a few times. The CDR3 DNA follows: TGTGCCAGCAGGCCAACCGGGACAACATTCTATGGCTACACCTTC. Protein sequence: CASRPTGTTFYGYTF. The chain employs TRBV5-5 and TRBJ1-2; weak D call: TRBD1 (6 bases). The CDR3 covers 15 residues. Trimming pared 5 bases from V and 4 bases from J, leaving 18 bases between. Germline values: CDR1 SGHKS, CDR2 YYEKEE (reference sequence).

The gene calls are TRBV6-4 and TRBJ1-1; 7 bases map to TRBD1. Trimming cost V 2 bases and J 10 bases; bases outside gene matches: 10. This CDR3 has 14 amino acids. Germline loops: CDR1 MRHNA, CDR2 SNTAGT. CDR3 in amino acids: CASSDRDSNSGAFF. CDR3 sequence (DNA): TGTGCCAGCAGTGACCGGGACAGTAACTCAGGAGCTTTCTTT.

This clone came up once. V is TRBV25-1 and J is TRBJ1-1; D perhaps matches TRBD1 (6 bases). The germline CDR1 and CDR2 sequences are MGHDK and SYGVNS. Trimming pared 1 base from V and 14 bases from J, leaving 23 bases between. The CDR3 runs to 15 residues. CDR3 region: CASSEWSVGHQKSFF. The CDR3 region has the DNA TGTGCCAGCAGTGAATGGTCGGTGGGACACCAGAAGTCGTTCTTT.

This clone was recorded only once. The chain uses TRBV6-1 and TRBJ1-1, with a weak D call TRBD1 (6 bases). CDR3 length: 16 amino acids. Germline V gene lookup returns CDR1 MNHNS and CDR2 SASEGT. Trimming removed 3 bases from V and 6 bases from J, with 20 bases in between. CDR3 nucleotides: TGTGCCAGCAGTGACAGGGGCAGATTCCTGATGGCTGAAGCTTTCTTT. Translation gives CASSDRGRFLMAEAFF.

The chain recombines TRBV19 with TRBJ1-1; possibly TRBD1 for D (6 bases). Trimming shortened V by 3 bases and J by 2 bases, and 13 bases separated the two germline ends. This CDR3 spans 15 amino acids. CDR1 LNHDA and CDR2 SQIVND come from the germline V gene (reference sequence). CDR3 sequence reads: CASSMAGQLNTEAFF. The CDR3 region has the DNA TGTGCCAGTAGTATGGCTGGACAGCTAAACACTGAAGCTTTCTTT.

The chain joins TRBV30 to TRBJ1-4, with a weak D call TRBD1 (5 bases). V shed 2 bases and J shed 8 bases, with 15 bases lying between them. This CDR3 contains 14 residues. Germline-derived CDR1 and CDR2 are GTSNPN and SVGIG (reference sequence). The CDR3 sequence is CAWSKDGRGEKLFF. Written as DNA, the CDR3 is TGTGCCTGGAGTAAGGACGGGAGGGGCGAAAAACTGTTTTTT. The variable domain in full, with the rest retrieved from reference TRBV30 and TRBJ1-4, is SQTIHQWPATLVQPVGSPLSLECTVEGTSNPNLYWYRQAAGRGLQLLFYSVGIGQISSEVPQNLSASRPQDRQFILSSKKLLLSDSGFYLCAWSKDGRGEKLFFGSGTQLSVL.

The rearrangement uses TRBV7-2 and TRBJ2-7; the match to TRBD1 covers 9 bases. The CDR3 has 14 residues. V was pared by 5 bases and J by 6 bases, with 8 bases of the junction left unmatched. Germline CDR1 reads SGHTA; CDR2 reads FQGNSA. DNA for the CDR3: TGTGCCAGCAGCCCCGGGACAGGGACGAGCGAGCAGTACTTC. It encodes CASSPGTGTSEQYF.

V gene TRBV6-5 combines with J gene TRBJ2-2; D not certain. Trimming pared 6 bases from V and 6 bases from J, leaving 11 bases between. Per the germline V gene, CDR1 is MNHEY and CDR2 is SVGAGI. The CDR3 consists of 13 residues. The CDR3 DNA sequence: TGTGCCAGCAGCGTTTCGGGTGCCGGGGAGCTGTTTTTT. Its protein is CASSVSGAGELFF.

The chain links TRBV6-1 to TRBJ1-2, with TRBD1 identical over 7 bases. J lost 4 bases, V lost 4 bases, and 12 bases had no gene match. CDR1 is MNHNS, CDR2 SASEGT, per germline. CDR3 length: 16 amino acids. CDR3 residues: CASSVSSGQPSYGYTF. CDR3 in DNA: TGTGCCAGCAGTGTGTCATCGGGACAGCCCTCCTATGGCTACACCTTC.

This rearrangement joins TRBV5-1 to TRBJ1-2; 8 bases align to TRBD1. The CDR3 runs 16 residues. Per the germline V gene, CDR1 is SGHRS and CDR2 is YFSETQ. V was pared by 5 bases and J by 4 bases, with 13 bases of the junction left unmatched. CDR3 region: CASRRSGQGSGYGYTF. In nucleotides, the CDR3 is TGCGCCAGCAGACGTAGTGGACAGGGCTCCGGCTATGGCTACACCTTC.

This CDR3 reads CASRPQGSRNEQFF. Written as DNA, the CDR3 is TGTGCCAGTAGGCCCCAGGGATCTCGTAATGAGCAGTTCTTC. The V and J genes are TRBV19 and TRBJ2-1; D might be TRBD1 (5 bases). V lost 6 bases and J 7 bases, leaving 16 bases between the germline ends. The CDR3 is 14 residues long. Germline V gene sequence: CDR1 LNHDA, CDR2 SQIVND (reference sequence).

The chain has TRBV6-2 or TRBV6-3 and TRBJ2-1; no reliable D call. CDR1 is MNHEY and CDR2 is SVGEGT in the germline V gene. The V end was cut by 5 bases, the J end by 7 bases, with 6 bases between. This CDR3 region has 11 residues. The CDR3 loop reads CASSQNNEQFF. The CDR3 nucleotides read TGTGCCAGCAGTCAAAATAATGAGCAGTTCTTC.

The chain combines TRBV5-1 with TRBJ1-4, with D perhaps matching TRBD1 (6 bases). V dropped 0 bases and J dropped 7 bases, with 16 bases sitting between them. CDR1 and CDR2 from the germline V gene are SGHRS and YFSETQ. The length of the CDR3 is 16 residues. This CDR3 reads CASSLDSQGQGEKLFF. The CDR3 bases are TGCGCCAGCAGCTTGGACTCGCAGGGGCAGGGTGAAAAACTGTTTTTT.

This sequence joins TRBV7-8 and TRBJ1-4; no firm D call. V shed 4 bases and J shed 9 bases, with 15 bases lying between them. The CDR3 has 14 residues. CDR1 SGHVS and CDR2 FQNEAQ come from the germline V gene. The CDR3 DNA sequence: TGTGCCAGCAGCTCATCCCTTCCGGAGAAAAAACTGTTTTTT. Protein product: CASSSSLPEKKLFF. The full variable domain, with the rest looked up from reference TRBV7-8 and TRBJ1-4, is GAGVSQSPRYKVAKRGQDVALRCDPISGHVSLFWYQQALGQGPEFLTYFQNEAQLDKSGLPSDRFFAERPEGSVSTLKIQRTQQEDSAVYLCASSSSLPEKKLFFGSGTQLSVL.

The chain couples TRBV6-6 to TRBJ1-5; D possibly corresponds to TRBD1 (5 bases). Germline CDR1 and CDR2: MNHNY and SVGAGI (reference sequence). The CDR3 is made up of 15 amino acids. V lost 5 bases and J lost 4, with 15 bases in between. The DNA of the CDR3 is TGTGCCAGCAGTAGGGGCCCCGGGGAGAATCAGCCCCAGCATTTT. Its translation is CASSRGPGENQPQHF.

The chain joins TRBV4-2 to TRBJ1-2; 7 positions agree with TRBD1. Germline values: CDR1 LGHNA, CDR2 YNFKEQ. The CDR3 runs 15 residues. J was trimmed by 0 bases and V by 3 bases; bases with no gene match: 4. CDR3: CASSHQGETNYGYTF. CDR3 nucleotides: TGTGCCAGCAGCCATCAGGGGGAAACTAACTATGGCTACACCTTC.

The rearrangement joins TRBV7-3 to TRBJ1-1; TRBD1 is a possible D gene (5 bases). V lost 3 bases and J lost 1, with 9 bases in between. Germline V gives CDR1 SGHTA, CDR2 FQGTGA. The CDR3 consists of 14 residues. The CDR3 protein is CASSLGPGNTEAFF. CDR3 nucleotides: TGTGCCAGCAGCTTGGGGCCCGGGAACACTGAAGCTTTCTTT.

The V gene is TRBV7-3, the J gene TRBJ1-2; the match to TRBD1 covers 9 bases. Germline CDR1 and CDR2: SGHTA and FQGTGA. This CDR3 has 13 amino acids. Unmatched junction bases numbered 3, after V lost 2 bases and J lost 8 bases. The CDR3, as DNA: TGTGCCAGCAGCTTAGGGACAGGGAACGGCTACACCTTC. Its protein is CASSLGTGNGYTF.